This TCR beta chain was recorded in a study of blood T cell repertoires in COVID-19. Cohort 3 recovered donors had two negative PCRs, clearance, or symptom resolution. The CDR3 is made up of 14 amino acids. CDR1 is SGDLS, CDR2 YYNGEE, per germline. The germline V and J ends were trimmed by 2 bases and 8 bases, with 16 bases remaining between them. As originally analysed: Estimated nucleated cell counts came from reference gene primer amplification. Assay: immunoSEQ multiplex PCR; the TCRdb copy retains only in-frame clones and omits some. V, J and clone size derive from that table, while D and trimming were established from the DNA sequence. The sample lists fewer than 350,000 clones, around 90% occurring once.

The V and J genes are TRBV9 and TRBJ1-2, with D perhaps TRBD1 (6 bases). Sequenced material: PBMCs or T cells enriched from blood (not recorded which). The sequence came from a middle-aged woman who had recovered from COVID-19. The CDR3 protein is CASSVTGTPLGYTF. For the CDR3, the DNA is TGTGCCAGCAGCGTGACCGGGACACCCCTCGGCTACACCTTC.